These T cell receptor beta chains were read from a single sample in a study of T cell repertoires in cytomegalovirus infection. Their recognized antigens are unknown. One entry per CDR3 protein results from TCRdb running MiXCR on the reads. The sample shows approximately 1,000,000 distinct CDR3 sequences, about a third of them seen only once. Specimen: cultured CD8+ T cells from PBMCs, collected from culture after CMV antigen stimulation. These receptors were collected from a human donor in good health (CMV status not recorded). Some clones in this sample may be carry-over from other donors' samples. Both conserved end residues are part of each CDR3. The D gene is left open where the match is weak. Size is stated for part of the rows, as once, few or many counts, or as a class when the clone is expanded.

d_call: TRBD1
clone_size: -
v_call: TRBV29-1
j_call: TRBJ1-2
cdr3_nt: TGCAGCGTTGACGAGGGGGCCGCTAACTATGGCTACACCTTC
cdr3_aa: CSVDEGAANYGYTF

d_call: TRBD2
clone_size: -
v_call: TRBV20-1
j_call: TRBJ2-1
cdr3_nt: TGCAGTGCTAGGAGCAGCGGGGGGGCAAGTGAGCAGTTCTTC
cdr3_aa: CSARSSGGASEQFF

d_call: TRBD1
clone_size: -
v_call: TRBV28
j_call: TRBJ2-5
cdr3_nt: TGTGCCAGCAGTTTAATGGGACAGGGGACGGGAGAGACCCAGTACTTC
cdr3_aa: CASSLMGQGTGETQYF

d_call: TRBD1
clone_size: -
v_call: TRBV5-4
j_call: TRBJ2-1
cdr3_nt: TGTGCCAGCAGCACTCCGGACAGGGAAAATGAGCAGTTCTTC
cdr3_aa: CASSTPDRENEQFF

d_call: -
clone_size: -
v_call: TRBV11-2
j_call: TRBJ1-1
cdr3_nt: TGTGCCAGCAGCCCTACGAGTTGGCCAGGGGACACTGAAGCTTTCTTT
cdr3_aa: CASSPTSWPGDTEAFF

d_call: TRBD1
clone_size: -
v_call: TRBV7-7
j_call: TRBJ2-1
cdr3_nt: TGTGCTAGCAGCCTAGGACAGGGGGTATATGAGCAGTTCTTC
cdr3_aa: CASSLGQGVYEQFF

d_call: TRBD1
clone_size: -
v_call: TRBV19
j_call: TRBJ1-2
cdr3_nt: TGTGCCAGTAAAAAAGGGGGCGAGGATGGCTACACCTTC
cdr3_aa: CASKKGGEDGYTF

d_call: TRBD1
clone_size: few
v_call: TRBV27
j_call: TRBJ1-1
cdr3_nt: TGTGCCAGCAGTGTACAGGGGTCCACTGAAGCTTTCTTT
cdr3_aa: CASSVQGSTEAFF

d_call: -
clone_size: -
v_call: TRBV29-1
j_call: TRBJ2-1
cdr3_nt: TGCAGCGTGGTAGGAGTGGCGGGGACCTCCTACAATGAGCAGTTCTTC
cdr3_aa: CSVVGVAGTSYNEQFF

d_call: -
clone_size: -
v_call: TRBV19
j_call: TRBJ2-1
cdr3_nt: TGTGCCAGTGAAATGGACAATGAGCAGTTCTTC
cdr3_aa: CASEMDNEQFF

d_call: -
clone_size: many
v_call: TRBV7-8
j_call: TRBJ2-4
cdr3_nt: TGTGCCAGCAGCTCCGAAAGGTGGGGGGGGGCCGCGGCCAAAAACATTCAGTACTTC
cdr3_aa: CASSSERWGGAAAKNIQYF

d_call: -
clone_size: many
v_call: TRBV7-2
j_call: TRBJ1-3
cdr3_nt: TGTGCCAGCAGCGAACAGGTGGCTGGAAACACCATATATTTT
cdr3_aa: CASSEQVAGNTIYF

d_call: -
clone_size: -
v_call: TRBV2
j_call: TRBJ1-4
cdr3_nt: TGTGCCAGCAGTGAATTCGAGGAAGAAAAACTGTTTTTT
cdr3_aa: CASSEFEEEKLFF

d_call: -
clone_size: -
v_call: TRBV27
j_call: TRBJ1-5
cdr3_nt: TGTGCCAGCAGTTGGGGGGACGGACAGCCCCAGCATTTT
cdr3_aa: CASSWGDGQPQHF

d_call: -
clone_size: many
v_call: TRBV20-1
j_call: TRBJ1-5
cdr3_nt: TGCAGTGCTAGTCGCAGGGTAACGCGCTCAACTCAGCCCCAGCATTTT
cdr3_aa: CSASRRVTRSTQPQHF

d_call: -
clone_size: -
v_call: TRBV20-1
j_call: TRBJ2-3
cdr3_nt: TGCAGTGCGCCAGACAAGAGAGATACGCAGTATTTT
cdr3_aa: CSAPDKRDTQYF

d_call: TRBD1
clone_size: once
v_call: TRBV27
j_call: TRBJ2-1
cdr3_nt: TGTGCCAGCAGTCTAAACAGGGGAGATTGGAACAATGAGCAGTTCTTC
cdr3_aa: CASSLNRGDWNNEQFF

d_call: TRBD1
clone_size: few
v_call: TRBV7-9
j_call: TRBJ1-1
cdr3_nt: TGTGCCAGCAGTTATAAGGGGACAGGGGCTGGCGACACTGAAGCTTTCTTT
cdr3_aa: CASSYKGTGAGDTEAFF

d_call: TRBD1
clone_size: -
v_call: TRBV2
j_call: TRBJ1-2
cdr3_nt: TGTGCCAGCAGTGAAGCGACCCTGACAGGGGGCTATGGCTACACCTTC
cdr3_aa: CASSEATLTGGYGYTF

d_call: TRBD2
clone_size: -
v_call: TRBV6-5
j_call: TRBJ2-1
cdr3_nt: TGTGCCAGCAGTTACTCGACGACCTTAGCGGGGGGAACCTACAATGAGCAGTTCTTC
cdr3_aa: CASSYSTTLAGGTYNEQFF

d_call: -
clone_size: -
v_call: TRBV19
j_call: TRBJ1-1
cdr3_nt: TGTGCCAGTAGTACTCCTCTATCCAACACTGAAGCTTTCTTT
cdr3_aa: CASSTPLSNTEAFF

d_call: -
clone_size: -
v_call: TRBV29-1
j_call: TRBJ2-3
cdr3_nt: TGCAGCGTAGCGGACAGTCGGGCTGTCGGCACAGAAACGCAGTATTTT
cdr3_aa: CSVADSRAVGTETQYF

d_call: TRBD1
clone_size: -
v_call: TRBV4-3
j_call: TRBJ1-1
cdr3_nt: TGCGCCAGCAGCCAGAGGACAGGACGTGAAGCTTTCTTT
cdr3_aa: CASSQRTGREAFF

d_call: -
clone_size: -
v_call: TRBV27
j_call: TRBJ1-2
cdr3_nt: TGTGCCAGCAGTTTCCTGGACTTAACTGGTGGCTACACCTTC
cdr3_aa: CASSFLDLTGGYTF

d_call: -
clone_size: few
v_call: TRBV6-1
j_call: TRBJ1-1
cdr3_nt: TGTGCCAGCAGTCCGTACTTCAGGGGCCGGGACACTGAAGCTTTCTTT
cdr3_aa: CASSPYFRGRDTEAFF

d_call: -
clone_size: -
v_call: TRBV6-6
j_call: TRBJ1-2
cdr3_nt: TGTGCCAGCAGTTACGTCCCCGGCTTACATGGCTACACCTTC
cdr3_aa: CASSYVPGLHGYTF

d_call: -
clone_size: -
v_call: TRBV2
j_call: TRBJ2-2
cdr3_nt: TGTGCCAGCTTTGGTGGCGGGGAGCTGTTTTTT
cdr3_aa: CASFGGGELFF

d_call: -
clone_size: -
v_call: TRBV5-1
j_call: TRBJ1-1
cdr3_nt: TGCGCCAGCAGCCCAATACAGGGTCTAGCTTTCTTT
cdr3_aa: CASSPIQGLAFF

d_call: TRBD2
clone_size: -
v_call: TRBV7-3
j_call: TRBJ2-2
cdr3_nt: TGTGCCAGCAGCTTTATGAGCGGGGGTATTCCGGTAAACACCGGGGAGCTGTTTTTT
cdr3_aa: CASSFMSGGIPVNTGELFF

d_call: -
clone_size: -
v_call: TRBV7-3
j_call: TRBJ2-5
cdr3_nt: TGTGCCAGCAGCTTAACTGCGATGGAGACCCAGTACTTC
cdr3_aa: CASSLTAMETQYF

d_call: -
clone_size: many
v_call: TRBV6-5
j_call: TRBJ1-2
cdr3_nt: TGTGCCAGCAGTCCGGCCCCAGCATACTATGGCTACACCTTC
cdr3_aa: CASSPAPAYYGYTF

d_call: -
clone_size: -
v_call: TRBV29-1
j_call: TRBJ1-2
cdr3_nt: TGCAGCGTTGGCTTCCTTAATGGCTACACCTTC
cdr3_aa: CSVGFLNGYTF

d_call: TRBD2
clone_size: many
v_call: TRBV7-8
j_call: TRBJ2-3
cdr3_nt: TGTGCCAGCAGCTTAAGGAACCGGGGGGACGTAACAGATACGCAGTATTTT
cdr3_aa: CASSLRNRGDVTDTQYF

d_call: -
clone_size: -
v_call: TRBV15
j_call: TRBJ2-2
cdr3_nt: TGTGCCACCAGCAGAGATGGTCTCGGGATGAACACCGGGGAGCTGTTTTTT
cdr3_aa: CATSRDGLGMNTGELFF

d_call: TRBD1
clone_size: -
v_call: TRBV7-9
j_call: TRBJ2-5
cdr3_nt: TGTGCCAGCAGCTCCCCGCGCGCGACAGGGGCCCCCCAAGAGACCCAGTACTTC
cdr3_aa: CASSSPRATGAPQETQYF

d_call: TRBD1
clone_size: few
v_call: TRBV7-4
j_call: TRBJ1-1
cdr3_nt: TGTGCCAGCAGCTTAGGGGACAGGGTGAACACTGAAGCTTTCTTT
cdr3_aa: CASSLGDRVNTEAFF

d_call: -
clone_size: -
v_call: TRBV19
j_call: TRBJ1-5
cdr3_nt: TGTGCCAGTAGTATTGAAAGGGCTTCCAATCAGCCCCAGCATTTT
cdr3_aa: CASSIERASNQPQHF

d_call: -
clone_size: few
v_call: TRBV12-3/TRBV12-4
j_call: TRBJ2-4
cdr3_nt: TGTGCCAGCCGTGGGGACGGGCCCAAAAACATTCAGTACTTC
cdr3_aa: CASRGDGPKNIQYF

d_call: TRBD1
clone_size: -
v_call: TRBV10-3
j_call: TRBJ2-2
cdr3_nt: TGTGTCATCAGTGACGACAGGGGGAGAACCGGGGAGCTGTTTTTT
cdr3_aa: CVISDDRGRTGELFF

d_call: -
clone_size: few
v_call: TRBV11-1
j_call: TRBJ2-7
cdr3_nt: TGTGCCAGCAGCTCCGAGAACTACGAGCAGTACTTC
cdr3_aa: CASSSENYEQYF

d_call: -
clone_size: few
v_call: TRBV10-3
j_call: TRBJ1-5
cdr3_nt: TGTGCCATCAGTGAGTCGCGCCCGGCGAGTCTGACCCAGCATTTT
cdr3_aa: CAISESRPASLTQHF

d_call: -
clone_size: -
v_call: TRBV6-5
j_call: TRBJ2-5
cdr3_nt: TGTGCCAGCAGTGCCGGACATTCGGGAGAGACCCAGTACTTC
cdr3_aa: CASSAGHSGETQYF

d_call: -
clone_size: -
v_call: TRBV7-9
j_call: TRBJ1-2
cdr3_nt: TGTGCCAGCAGCTTAGCAAGGGTAGGAGGCTACACCTTC
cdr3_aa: CASSLARVGGYTF

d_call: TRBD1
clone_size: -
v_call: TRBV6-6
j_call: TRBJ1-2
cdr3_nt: TGTGCCAGCGCCGCCGGGACAGCCACTAACTATGGCTACACCTTC
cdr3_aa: CASAAGTATNYGYTF

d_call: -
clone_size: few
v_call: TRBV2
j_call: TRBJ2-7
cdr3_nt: TGTGCCAGCAGCAAACCCCAGTGGGACCCTTGCGAGCAGTACTTC
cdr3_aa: CASSKPQWDPCEQYF

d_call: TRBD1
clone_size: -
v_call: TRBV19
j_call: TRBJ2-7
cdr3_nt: TGTGCCAGTACTCCCCGGGACAGGGGTCCCTACGAGCAGTACTTC
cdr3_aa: CASTPRDRGPYEQYF

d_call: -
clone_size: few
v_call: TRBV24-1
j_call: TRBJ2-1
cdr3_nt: TGTGCCACCAGTGATTTGCTGTCAGGGCATGATGAGCAGTTCTTC
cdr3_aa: CATSDLLSGHDEQFF

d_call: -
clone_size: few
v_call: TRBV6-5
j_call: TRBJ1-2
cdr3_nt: TGTGCCAGCAGTTACTCGTCCGGTATGAGCGGCTACACCTTC
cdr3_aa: CASSYSSGMSGYTF

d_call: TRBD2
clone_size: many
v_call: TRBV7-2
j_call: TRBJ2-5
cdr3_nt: TGTGCCAGCCGTAGCGGGGGGGAAGAGACCCAGTACTTC
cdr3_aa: CASRSGGEETQYF

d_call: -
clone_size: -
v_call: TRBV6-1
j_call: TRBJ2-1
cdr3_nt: TGTGCCAGCAGTGAAGGGGGGGGCCATGAGCAGTTCTTC
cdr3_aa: CASSEGGGHEQFF

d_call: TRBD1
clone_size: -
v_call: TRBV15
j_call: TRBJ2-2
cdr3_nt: TGTGCCACCAGCATCCAGGGGGTCAACACCGGGGAGCTGTTTTTT
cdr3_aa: CATSIQGVNTGELFF